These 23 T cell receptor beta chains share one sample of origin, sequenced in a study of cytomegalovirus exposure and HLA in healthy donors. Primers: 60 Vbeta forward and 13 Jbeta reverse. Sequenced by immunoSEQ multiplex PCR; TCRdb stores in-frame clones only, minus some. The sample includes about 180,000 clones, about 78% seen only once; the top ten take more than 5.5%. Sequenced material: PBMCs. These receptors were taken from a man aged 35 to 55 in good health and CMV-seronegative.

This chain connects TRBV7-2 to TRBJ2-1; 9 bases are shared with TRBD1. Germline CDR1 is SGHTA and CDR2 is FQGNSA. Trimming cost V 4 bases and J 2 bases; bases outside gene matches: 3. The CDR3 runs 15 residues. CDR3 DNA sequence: TGTGCCAGCAGCTCGGGACAGGGTGCCTACAATGAGCAGTTCTTC. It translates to CASSSGQGAYNEQFF.

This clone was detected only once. CDR3 sequence: CATSVNTGELFF. The CDR3, as DNA: TGTGCCACCTCGGTGAACACCGGGGAGCTGTTTTTT. The chain carries TRBV15 and TRBJ2-2; D is ambiguous. The V end lost 8 bases, the J end lost 1 base, and 5 bases lay between the germline ends. The CDR3 consists of 12 residues. Germline V gene sequence: CDR1 LNHNV, CDR2 YYDKDF (reference sequence).

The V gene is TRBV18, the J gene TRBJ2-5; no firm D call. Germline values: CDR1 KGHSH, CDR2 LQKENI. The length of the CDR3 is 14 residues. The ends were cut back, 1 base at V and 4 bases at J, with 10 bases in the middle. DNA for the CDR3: TGTGCCAGCTCACCACTAGACGGGTTAGAGACCCAGTACTTC. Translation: CASSPLDGLETQYF.

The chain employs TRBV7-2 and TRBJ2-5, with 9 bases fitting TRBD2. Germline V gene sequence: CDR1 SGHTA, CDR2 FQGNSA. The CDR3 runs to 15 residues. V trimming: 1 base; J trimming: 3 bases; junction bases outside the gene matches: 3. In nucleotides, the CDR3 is TGTGCCAGCAGCTTAGGGGCTAGCGGGGAAGAGACCCAGTACTTC. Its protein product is CASSLGASGEETQYF.

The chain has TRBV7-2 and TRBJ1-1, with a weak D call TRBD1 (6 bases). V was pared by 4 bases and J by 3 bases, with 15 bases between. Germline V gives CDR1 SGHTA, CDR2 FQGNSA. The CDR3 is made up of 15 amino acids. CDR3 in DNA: TGTGCCAGCAGCTCTGGGGGGGCCCTATACACTGAAGCTTTCTTT. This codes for CASSSGGALYTEAFF.

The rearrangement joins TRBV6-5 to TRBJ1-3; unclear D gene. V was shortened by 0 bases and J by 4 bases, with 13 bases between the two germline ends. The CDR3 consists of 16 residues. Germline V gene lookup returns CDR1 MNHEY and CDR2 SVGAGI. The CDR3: CASSYSRPTAGNTIYF. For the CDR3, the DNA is TGTGCCAGCAGTTACTCGAGGCCCACTGCAGGAAACACCATATATTTT.

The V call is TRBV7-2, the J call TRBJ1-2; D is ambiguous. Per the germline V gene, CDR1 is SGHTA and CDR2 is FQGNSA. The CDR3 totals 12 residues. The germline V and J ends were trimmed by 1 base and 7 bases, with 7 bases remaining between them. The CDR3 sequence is CASSLGAVGYTF. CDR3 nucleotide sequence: TGTGCCAGCAGCTTAGGCGCGGTTGGCTACACCTTC.

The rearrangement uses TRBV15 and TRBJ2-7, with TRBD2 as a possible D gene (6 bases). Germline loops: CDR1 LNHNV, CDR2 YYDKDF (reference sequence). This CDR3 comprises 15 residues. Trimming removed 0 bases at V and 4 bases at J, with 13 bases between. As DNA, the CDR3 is TGTGCCACCAGCAGAGATGGCCGGGAGTTTTACGAGCAGTACTTC. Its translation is CATSRDGREFYEQYF.

CDR3: CASSTMLGQAGANVLTF. The CDR3 DNA is TGTGCCAGTAGTACTATGTTAGGACAGGCTGGGGCCAACGTCCTGACTTTC. This rearrangement joins TRBV19 to TRBJ2-6; TRBD1 matches 7 bases. This CDR3 has 17 residues. Germline V gene lookup returns CDR1 LNHDA and CDR2 SQIVND (reference sequence). J gave up 2 bases and V 4 bases, and 8 bases lay outside the gene matches. The full variable domain, completed using reference TRBV19 and TRBJ2-6, is DGGITQSPKYLFRKEGQNVTLSCEQNLNHDAMYWYRQDPGQGLRLIYYSQIVNDFQKGDIAEGYSVSREKKESFPLTVTSAQKNPTAFYLCASSTMLGQAGANVLTFGAGSRLTVL.

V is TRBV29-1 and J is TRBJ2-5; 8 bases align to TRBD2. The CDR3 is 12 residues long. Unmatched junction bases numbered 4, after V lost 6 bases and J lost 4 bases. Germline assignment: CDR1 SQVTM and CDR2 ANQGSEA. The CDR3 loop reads CSVARGGETQYF. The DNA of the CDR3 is TGCAGCGTCGCACGGGGGGGAGAGACCCAGTACTTC.

The CDR3 DNA reads TGCGCCAGCAGCAGGGACAACGAGCAGTACTTC. As protein: CASSRDNEQYF. The chain links TRBV5-1 to TRBJ2-7; D may be TRBD1 (6 bases). Trimming took off 4 bases at V and 5 bases at J, with 7 bases between the two ends. In germline, CDR1 is SGHRS, CDR2 YFSETQ. The CDR3 sequence is 11 residues long.

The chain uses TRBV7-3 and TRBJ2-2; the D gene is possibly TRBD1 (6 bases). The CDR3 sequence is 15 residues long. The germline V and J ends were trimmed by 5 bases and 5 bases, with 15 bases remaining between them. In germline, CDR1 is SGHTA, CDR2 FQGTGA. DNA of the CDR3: TGTGCCAGCAGCCCTCCGGGACACTTAACCGGGGAGCTGTTTTTT. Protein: CASSPPGHLTGELFF.

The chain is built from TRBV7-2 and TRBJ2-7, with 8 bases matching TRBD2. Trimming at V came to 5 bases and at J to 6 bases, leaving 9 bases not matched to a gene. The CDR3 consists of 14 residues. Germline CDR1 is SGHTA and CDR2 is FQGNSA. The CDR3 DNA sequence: TGTGCCAGCAGCCATGCGGGGGGCGGAGGCGAGCAGTACTTC. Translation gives CASSHAGGGGEQYF.

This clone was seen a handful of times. The CDR3 DNA reads as TGTGCCAGCAGCTTATCACTAGCGGGAGTCGAGCAGTACTTC. This codes for CASSLSLAGVEQYF. The chain carries TRBV7-2 and TRBJ2-7; 11 bases align to TRBD2. Trimming took 2 bases from V and 6 from J; bases not matched to a gene: 3. Germline assignment: CDR1 SGHTA and CDR2 FQGNSA. CDR3 length: 14 residues.

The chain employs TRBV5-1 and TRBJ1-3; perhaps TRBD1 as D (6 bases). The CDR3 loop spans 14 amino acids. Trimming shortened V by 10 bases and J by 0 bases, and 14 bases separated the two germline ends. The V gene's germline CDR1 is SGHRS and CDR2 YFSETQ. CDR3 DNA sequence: TGCGCCCCAGCAGGGGATTACTCTGGAAACACCATATATTTT. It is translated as CAPAGDYSGNTIYF.

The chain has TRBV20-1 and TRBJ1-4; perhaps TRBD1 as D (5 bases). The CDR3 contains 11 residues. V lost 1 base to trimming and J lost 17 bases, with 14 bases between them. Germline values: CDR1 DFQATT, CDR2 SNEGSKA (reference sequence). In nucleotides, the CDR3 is TGCAGTGCTAGAGTTGTAGGGGTAGCTTTTTTT. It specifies CSARVVGVAFF.

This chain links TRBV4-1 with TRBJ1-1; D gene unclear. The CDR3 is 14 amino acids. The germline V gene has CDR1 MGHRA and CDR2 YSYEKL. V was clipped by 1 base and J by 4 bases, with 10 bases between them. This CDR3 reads CASSQVAGSTEAFF. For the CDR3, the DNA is TGCGCCAGCAGCCAAGTGGCGGGAAGCACTGAAGCTTTCTTT.

The CDR3 loop reads CASTGQGRAYYEQYF. Here the CDR3 DNA reads TGTGCCAGCACCGGACAGGGAAGGGCATACTACGAGCAGTACTTC. The chain links TRBV7-2 to TRBJ2-7; 8 nucleotides line up with TRBD1. This CDR3 has 15 amino acids. Germline CDR1 SGHTA, CDR2 FQGNSA. After removal of 7 bases from V and 3 bases from J, the junction contained 11 bases not matched to a gene.

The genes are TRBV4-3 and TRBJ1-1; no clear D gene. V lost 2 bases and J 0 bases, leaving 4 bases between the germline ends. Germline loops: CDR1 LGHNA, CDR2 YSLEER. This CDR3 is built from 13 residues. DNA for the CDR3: TGCGCCAGCAGCCAACAGATGAACACTGAAGCTTTCTTT. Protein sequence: CASSQQMNTEAFF.

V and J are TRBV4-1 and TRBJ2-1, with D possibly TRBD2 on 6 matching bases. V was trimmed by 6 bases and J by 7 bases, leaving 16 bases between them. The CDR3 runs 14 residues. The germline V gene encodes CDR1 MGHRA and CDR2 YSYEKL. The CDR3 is CASSVTGSPNEQFF. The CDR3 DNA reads TGCGCCAGCAGTGTAACCGGGAGCCCGAATGAGCAGTTCTTC.

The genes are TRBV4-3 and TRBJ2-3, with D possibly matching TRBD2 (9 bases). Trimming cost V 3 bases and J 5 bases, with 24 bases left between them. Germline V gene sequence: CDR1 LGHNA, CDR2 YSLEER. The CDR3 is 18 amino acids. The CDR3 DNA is TGCGCCAGCAGCCAGGGGGCAGGGGGCGGGGGGGCCAGAGATACGCAGTATTTT. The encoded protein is CASSQGAGGGGARDTQYF.

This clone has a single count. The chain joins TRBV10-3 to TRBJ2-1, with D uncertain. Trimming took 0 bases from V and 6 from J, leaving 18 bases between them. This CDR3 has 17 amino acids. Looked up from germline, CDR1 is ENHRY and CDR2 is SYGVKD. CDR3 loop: CAISESYEATVVNEQFF. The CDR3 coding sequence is TGTGCCATCAGTGAGTCGTACGAGGCTACGGTGGTCAATGAGCAGTTCTTC.

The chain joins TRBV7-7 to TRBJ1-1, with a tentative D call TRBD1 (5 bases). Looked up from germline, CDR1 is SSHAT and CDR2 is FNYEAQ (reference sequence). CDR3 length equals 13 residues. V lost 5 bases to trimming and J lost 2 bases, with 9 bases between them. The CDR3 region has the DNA TGTGCCAGCAGCAAAGACAGCAACACTGAAGCTTTCTTT. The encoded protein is CASSKDSNTEAFF.